The rows below give T cell receptor beta chains drawn from one sample of a study of PD-1 blockade in mismatch repair-deficient tumors. This table comes from immunoSEQ multiplex PCR, and its TCRdb copy is limited to in-frame clones, with some not included. The data show some 120,000 clones, roughly 86% seen once. Sequences were derived from peripheral blood, sampled 70 to 72 weeks after starting pembrolizumab. The receptors stem from an adult with mismatch repair-deficient cancer. Each CDR3 is given without its conserved first and last residue. A row's size may be missing; if present it is once, few, many or a size class.

size: -
J: TRBJ1-5
V: TRBV6-1
length: 13
CDR3: ASSEGGGSNQPQH

size: -
J: TRBJ2-7
V: TRBV5-1
length: 13
CDR3: ASSLEGQGSYEQY

size: -
J: TRBJ2-3
V: TRBV5-1
length: 14
CDR3: ASRDGRGLRTDTQY

size: -
J: TRBJ2-3
V: TRBV7-9
length: 16
CDR3: ASSLSGTGGTDTDTQY

size: -
J: TRBJ2-6
V: TRBV4-2
length: 13
CDR3: ASSQDNSGANVLT

size: -
J: TRBJ2-1
V: TRBV5-1
length: 12
CDR3: ASSHGTGVNEQF

size: -
J: TRBJ2-1
V: TRBV5-4
length: 11
CDR3: ARTRDNYNEQF

size: -
J: TRBJ2-7
V: TRBV7-2
length: 11
CDR3: ASSLASREEQY

size: -
J: TRBJ2-3
V: TRBV6-4
length: 12
CDR3: ASSVSGSTDTQY

size: -
J: TRBJ2-1
V: TRBV12-5
length: 11
CDR3: ASGLGSGNEQF

size: -
J: TRBJ2-7
V: TRBV5-6
length: 11
CDR3: ASSLVTGYEQY

size: once
J: TRBJ2-7
V: TRBV27
length: 12
CDR3: ASSPGRGNYEQY

size: -
J: TRBJ2-7
V: TRBV12-5
length: 11
CDR3: ASGPDRTYEQY

size: -
J: TRBJ2-7
V: TRBV5-4
length: 13
CDR3: ASSQGGRGGYEQY

size: -
J: TRBJ2-7
V: TRBV27
length: 14
CDR3: ASSLLVGTGHDEQY

size: -
J: TRBJ1-4
V: TRBV7-2
length: 13
CDR3: ASSATGVANEKLF

size: -
J: TRBJ2-7
V: TRBV6-6
length: 9
CDR3: ASSLGPEQY

size: -
J: TRBJ1-4
V: TRBV5-7
length: 14
CDR3: ASSLGGRGSNEKLF

size: -
J: TRBJ2-1
V: TRBV7-6
length: 14
CDR3: ASSLATSGSVNEQF

size: -
J: TRBJ2-7
V: TRBV27
length: 15
CDR3: ASSGAAGSKGPYEQY

size: -
J: TRBJ2-7
V: TRBV30
length: 14
CDR3: AWGHSGTLTPYEQY

size: -
J: TRBJ2-4
V: TRBV27
length: 11
CDR3: ASSLERGTIQY

size: -
J: TRBJ2-5
V: TRBV15
length: 16
CDR3: ATSPGARLAGAQETQY

size: -
J: TRBJ2-5
V: TRBV10-2
length: 11
CDR3: ASSEVTEETQY

size: -
J: TRBJ2-7
V: TRBV19
length: 12
CDR3: ASSHGDRDYEQY

size: -
J: TRBJ1-3
V: TRBV7-8
length: 12
CDR3: ASSVQGPGNTIY

size: once
J: TRBJ2-1
V: TRBV6-5
length: 13
CDR3: ASSPRTGVFNEQF

size: -
J: TRBJ2-1
V: TRBV7-9
length: 11
CDR3: ASSPDRDNEQF